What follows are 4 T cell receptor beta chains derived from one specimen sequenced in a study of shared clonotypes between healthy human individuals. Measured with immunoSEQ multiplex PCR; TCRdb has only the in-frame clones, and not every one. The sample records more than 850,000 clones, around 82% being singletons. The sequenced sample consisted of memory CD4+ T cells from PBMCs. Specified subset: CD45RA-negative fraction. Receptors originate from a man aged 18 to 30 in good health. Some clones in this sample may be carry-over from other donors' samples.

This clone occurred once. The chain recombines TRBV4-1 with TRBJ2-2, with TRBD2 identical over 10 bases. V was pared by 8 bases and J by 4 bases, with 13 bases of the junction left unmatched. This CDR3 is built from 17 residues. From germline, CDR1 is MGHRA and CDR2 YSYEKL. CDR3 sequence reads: CASGWTVLAGTTGELFF. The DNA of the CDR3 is TGCGCCAGCGGATGGACAGTACTAGCGGGAACCACCGGGGAGCTGTTTTTT.

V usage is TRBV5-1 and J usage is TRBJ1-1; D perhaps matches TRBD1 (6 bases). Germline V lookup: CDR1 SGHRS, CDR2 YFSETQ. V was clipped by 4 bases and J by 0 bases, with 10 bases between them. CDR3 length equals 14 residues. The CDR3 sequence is CASSPNRVNTEAFF. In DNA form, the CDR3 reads TGCGCCAGCAGCCCGAACAGGGTGAACACTGAAGCTTTCTTT.

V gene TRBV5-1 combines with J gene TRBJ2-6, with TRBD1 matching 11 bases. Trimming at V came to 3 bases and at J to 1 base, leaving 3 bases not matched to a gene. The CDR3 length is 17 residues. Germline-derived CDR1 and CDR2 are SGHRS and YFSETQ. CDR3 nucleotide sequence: TGCGCCAGCAGCTATGGACAGGGGGCGTCTGGGGCCAACGTCCTGACTTTC. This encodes CASSYGQGASGANVLTF.

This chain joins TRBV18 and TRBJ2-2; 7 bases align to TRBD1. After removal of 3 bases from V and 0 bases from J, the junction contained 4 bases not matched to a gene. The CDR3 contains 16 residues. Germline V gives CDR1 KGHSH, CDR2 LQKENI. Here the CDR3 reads CASSPNQGANTGELFF. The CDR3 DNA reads TGTGCCAGCTCACCTAACCAGGGGGCGAACACCGGGGAGCTGTTTTTT. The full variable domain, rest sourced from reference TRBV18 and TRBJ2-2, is NAGVMQNPRHLVRRRGQEARLRCSPMKGHSHVYWYRQLPEEGLKFMVYLQKENIIDESGMPKERFSAEFPKEGPSILRIQQVVRGDSAAYFCASSPNQGANTGELFFGEGSRLTVL.